The 14 T cell receptor beta chains below all came from one sample that was sequenced in a study of a mutant IDH1 vaccine in newly diagnosed glioma. Assay: immunoSEQ multiplex PCR; the TCRdb copy retains only in-frame clones and omits some. Of tens of thousands of clones listed, roughly 92% were seen once; the top ten hold 18%. The time point denotes: baseline, week 1 (first vaccination visit). Treatment here: pre-vaccination baseline after standard-of-care therapy. The sequencing here drew on PBMCs, taken from a glioma patient treated with radiotherapy, temozolomide or both. The receptor source for this set is a man aged 18 to 29 with glioma.

This clone was found once. The J gene is TRBJ2-2, the V gene TRBV11-2, with 7 bases identical to TRBD2. The CDR3 totals 17 residues. Germline loops: CDR1 SGHAT, CDR2 FQNNGV. The J segment lost 4 bases and the V segment lost 5 bases, leaving 13 bases of the junction unmatched. The CDR3 sequence: CASSPPPGRFSTGELFF. The CDR3 nucleotides are TGTGCCAGCAGCCCTCCCCCCGGGAGGTTTAGCACCGGGGAGCTGTTTTTT.

The chain has TRBV14 and TRBJ1-1; 7 bases align to TRBD1. Germline CDR1 is SGHDN and CDR2 is FVKESK. The CDR3 spans 12 residues. Germline trimming cut 4 bases from V and 7 bases from J; bases unmatched to any gene: 3. CDR3 protein: CASSPQGVEAFF. CDR3 sequence (DNA): TGTGCCAGCAGCCCTCAGGGGGTTGAAGCTTTCTTT.

V is TRBV13 and J is TRBJ1-2, with 7 bases matching TRBD1. CDR1 is PRHDT, CDR2 FYEKMQ, per germline (reference sequence). The CDR3 consists of 15 residues. The V segment lost 5 bases and the J segment 4 bases; nucleotides outside the gene matches: 10. The CDR3 DNA is TGTGCCAGCAGCCCGCGACAGGGAAGTGCCTATGGCTACACCTTC. It specifies CASSPRQGSAYGYTF.

This clone came up a few times. The V call is TRBV5-1, the J call TRBJ1-4; 11 bases agree with TRBD1. The CDR3 is made up of 14 amino acids. The V and J ends lost 2 bases and 8 bases, in that order; junction bases with no gene match: 2. Germline V gives CDR1 SGHRS, CDR2 YFSETQ. The CDR3: CASSFGQGAEKLFF. CDR3 in DNA: TGCGCCAGCAGCTTTGGACAGGGGGCGGAAAAACTGTTTTTT.

V and J are TRBV7-9 and TRBJ2-5; D may be TRBD2 (6 bases). Trimming took 1 base from V and 11 from J, leaving 17 bases between them. CDR1 is SEHNR and CDR2 is FQNEAQ in the germline V gene (reference sequence). The CDR3 is 14 residues long. This CDR3 reads CASSLETPLGGQYF. CDR3 bases: TGTGCCAGCAGCTTAGAAACACCTCTTGGAGGGCAGTACTTC. Complete variable domain (other parts from reference TRBV7-9 and TRBJ2-5): DTGVSQNPRHKITKRGQNVTFRCDPISEHNRLYWYRQTLGQGPEFLTYFQNEAQLEKSRLLSDRFSAERPKGSFSTLEIQRTEQGDSAMYLCASSLETPLGGQYFGPGTRLLVL.

This clone was counted between two and nine times. This sample includes further DNA sequences coding for the same CDR3. V and J are TRBV29-1 and TRBJ1-1; no definite D call. The V end lost 3 bases, the J end lost 0 bases, and 8 bases lay between the germline ends. From germline, CDR1 is SQVTM and CDR2 ANQGSEA. This CDR3 contains 13 residues. Written as DNA, the CDR3 is TGCAGCGTTGAGGGCAGAATGAACACTGAAGCTTTCTTT. It translates to CSVEGRMNTEAFF.

This chain uses TRBV5-1 with TRBJ1-3; 11 positions agree with TRBD1. Germline trimming cut 3 bases from V and 2 bases from J; bases unmatched to any gene: 4. Germline values: CDR1 SGHRS, CDR2 YFSETQ. The CDR3 contains 16 residues. The CDR3 nucleotides are TGCGCCAGCAGCTCCGCGGGACAGGGGGCTGGAAACACCATATATTTT. It specifies CASSSAGQGAGNTIYF.

J is TRBJ2-1 and V is TRBV5-4; TRBD1 matches at 9 bases. The CDR3 covers 15 residues. Unmatched junction bases numbered 14, after V lost 4 bases and J lost 12 bases. Germline CDR1 is SGHNT and CDR2 is YYREEE (reference sequence). CDR3 residues: CASSPGDRANDGQFF. Here the CDR3 DNA reads TGTGCCAGCAGCCCCGGGGACAGGGCGAATGACGGGCAGTTCTTC.

The chain carries TRBV5-1 and TRBJ2-2; TRBD1 is a possible D gene (5 bases). Trimming removed 1 base from V and 5 bases from J, with 9 bases in between. The CDR3 covers 14 residues. Germline assignment: CDR1 SGHRS and CDR2 YFSETQ. The CDR3 DNA sequence: TGCGCCAGCAGCTTGCAGGGTTTAACCGGGGAGCTGTTTTTT. Translated, it gives CASSLQGLTGELFF.

The chain combines TRBV10-3 with TRBJ2-7; weak D call: TRBD1 (5 bases). Trimming shortened V by 7 bases and J by 4 bases, and 14 bases separated the two germline ends. The CDR3 loop spans 13 amino acids. CDR1 and CDR2 from the germline V gene are ENHRY and SYGVKD. For the CDR3, the DNA is TGTGCCATCAAGGACAACAGTAGGTACGAGCAGTACTTC. Encoded protein: CAIKDNSRYEQYF.

The V gene is TRBV2, the J gene TRBJ2-5; D perhaps matches TRBD2 (6 bases). CDR1 and CDR2 (germline): SNHLY, FYNNEI. V lost 6 bases and J 3 bases, leaving 11 bases between the germline ends. The CDR3 contains 13 residues. In DNA form, the CDR3 reads TGTGCCAGCAGCGGGGACTCTAAAGAGACCCAGTACTTC. Protein product: CASSGDSKETQYF. The whole variable domain, filled in from reference TRBV2 and TRBJ2-5, reads EPEVTQTPSHQVTQMGQEVILRCVPISNHLYFYWYRQILGQKVEFLVSFYNNEISEKSEIFDDQFSVERPDGSNFTLKIRSTKLEDSAMYFCASSGDSKETQYFGPGTRLLVL.

The rearrangement uses TRBV28 and TRBJ2-7; D is unresolved. CDR3 size: 14 residues. V lost 7 bases and J lost 0, with 13 bases in between. Germline V gene lookup returns CDR1 MDHEN and CDR2 SYDVKM. The CDR3 protein is CASTLSGYSYEQYF. CDR3 DNA: TGTGCCAGCACCTTAAGTGGCTACTCCTACGAGCAGTACTTC.

This clone has more than one count but fewer than ten. The sample has other DNA sequences that encode this CDR3 too. This chain links TRBV4-3 with TRBJ1-1; D gene ambiguous. The CDR3 has 15 amino acids. The germline V and J ends were trimmed by 0 bases and 1 base, with 9 bases remaining between them. CDR1 and CDR2 (germline): LGHNA, YSLEER. This chain's CDR3 is CASSQDRVGNTEAFF. The CDR3 DNA reads as TGCGCCAGCAGCCAAGATAGGGTCGGGAACACTGAAGCTTTCTTT.

This clone was detected only a few times. The V and J genes are TRBV27 and TRBJ1-2; D perhaps matches TRBD1 (5 bases). The CDR3 covers 12 residues. Germline V CDR1 and CDR2: MNHEY, SMNVEV (reference sequence). The germline V and J ends were trimmed by 6 bases and 8 bases, with 13 bases remaining between them. DNA of the CDR3: TGTGCCAGCAGGGCGGGGACGTGGGGCTACACCTTC. Protein sequence: CASRAGTWGYTF.